This T cell receptor beta chain was obtained from a study of T-cell reconstitution after alpha-beta-depleted transplantation in children. Findings and limits, study-wide: Most T-cell counts and diversity one year after the transplant came from T cells that were newly produced.

The CDR3 is 12 residues long. Trimming cost V 4 bases and J 7 bases, with 11 bases left between them. Looked up from germline, CDR1 is SGHRS and CDR2 is YFSETQ. In its sample, this clonotype was seen many times. What it binds is unknown. Unique molecular identifiers were built into the TCRbeta library. TCRdb passed the PCR reads through MiXCR, listing each CDR3 protein once. The table includes about 300,000 distinct CDR3 sequences, around a tenth detected once. The TCR was taken from a boy in the first two years of life with acute myeloid leukemia, due to receive a stem cell transplant. The chain links TRBV5-1 to TRBJ1-2; D remains ambiguous. The material was PBMCs, obtained before TCRalphabeta/CD19-depleted stem cell transplant. The CDR3 region is CASSLGEAGYTF. The CDR3 DNA is TGCGCCAGCAGCCTCGGGGAGGCTGGCTACACCTTC.